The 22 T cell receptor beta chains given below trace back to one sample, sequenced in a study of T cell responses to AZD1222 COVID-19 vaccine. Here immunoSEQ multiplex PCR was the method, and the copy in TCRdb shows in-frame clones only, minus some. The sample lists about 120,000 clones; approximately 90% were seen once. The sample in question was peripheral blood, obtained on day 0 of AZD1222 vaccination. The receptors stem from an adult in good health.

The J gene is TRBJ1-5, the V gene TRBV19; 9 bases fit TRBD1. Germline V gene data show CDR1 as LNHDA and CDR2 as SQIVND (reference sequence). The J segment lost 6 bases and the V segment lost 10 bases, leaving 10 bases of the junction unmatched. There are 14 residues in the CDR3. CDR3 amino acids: CATQPGQGFQPQHF. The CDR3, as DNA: TGTGCCACCCAACCGGGACAGGGTTTTCAGCCCCAGCATTTT.

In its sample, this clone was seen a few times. The CDR3 reads CASSRGSGLAGGGEQYF. As DNA, the CDR3 is TGTGCCAGCAGCCGGGGGAGCGGGCTAGCGGGTGGAGGCGAGCAGTACTTC. The chain couples TRBV4-2 to TRBJ2-7; 8 bases line up with TRBD2. Germline CDR1 LGHNA, CDR2 YNFKEQ. The ends lost 4 bases at V and 6 bases at J; junction bases unmatched: 17. The CDR3 contains 17 residues.

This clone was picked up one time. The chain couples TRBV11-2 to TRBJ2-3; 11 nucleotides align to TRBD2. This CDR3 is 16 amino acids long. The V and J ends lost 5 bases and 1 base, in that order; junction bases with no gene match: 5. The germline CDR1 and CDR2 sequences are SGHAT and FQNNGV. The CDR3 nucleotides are TGTGCCAGCAGCCGAGAACTAGCGGGGGGCACAGATACGCAGTATTTT. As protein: CASSRELAGGTDTQYF.

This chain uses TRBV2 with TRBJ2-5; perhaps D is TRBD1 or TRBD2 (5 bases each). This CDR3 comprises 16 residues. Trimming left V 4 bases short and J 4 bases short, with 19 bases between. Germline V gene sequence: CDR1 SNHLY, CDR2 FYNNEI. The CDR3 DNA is TGTGCCAGCAGTGCTCTCGGGGCCCTTGGGGGAGAGACCCAGTACTTC. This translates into CASSALGALGGETQYF.

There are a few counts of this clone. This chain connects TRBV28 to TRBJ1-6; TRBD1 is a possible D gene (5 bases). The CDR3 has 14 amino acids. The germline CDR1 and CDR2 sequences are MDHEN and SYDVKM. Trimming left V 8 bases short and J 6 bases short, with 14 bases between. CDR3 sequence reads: CASGDSRANSPLHF. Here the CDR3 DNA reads TGTGCCAGCGGTGACAGCCGAGCTAATTCACCCCTCCACTTT.

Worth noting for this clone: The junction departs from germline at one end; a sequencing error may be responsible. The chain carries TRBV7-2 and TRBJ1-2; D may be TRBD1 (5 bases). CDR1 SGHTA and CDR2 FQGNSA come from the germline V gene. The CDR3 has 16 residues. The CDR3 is CASSLRSDSGTPLHSF. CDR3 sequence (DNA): TGTGCCAGCAGCTTAAGGTCGGATTCAGGGACCCCTCTACATTCCTTC.

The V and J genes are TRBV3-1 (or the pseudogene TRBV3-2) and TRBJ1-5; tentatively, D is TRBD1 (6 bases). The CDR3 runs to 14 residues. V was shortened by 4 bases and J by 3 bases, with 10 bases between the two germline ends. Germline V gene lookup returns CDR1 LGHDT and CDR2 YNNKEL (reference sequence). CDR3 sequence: CASSPGQFNQPQHF. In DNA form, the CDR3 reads TGTGCCAGCAGCCCCGGACAGTTCAATCAGCCCCAGCATTTT.

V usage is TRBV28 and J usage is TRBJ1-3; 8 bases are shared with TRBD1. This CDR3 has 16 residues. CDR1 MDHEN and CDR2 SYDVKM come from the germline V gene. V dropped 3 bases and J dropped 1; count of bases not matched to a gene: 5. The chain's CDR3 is CASSFAGGWSGNTIYF. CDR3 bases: TGTGCCAGCAGTTTCGCAGGGGGCTGGTCTGGAAACACCATATATTTT.

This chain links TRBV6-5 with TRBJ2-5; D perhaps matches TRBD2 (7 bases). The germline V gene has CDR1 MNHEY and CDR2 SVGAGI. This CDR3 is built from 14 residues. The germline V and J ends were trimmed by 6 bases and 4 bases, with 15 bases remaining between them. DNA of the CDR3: TGTGCCAGCAGCTGGGGGGGGCCTGGAGAGACCCAGTACTTC. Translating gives CASSWGGPGETQYF.

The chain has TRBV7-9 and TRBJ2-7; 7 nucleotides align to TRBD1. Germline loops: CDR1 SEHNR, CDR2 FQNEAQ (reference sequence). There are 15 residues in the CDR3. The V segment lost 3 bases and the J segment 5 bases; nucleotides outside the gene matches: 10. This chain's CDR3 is CASSFQTGILHEQYF. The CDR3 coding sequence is TGTGCCAGCAGCTTTCAGACAGGGATCTTGCACGAGCAGTACTTC.

CDR3 residues: CASSEYGTDGYTF. DNA of the CDR3: TGTGCCAGCAGTGAATACGGGACAGATGGCTACACCTTC. The genes are TRBV25-1 and TRBJ1-2; 7 positions agree with TRBD1. Germline V gives CDR1 MGHDK, CDR2 SYGVNS. V dropped 0 bases and J dropped 6; count of bases not matched to a gene: 1. The CDR3 is 13 amino acids.

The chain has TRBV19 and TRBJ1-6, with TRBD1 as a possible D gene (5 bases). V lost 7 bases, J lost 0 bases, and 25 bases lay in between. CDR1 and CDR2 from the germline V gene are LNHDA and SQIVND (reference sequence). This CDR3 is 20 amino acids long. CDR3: CASTPAGGSGASSYNSPLHF. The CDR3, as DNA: TGTGCCAGTACCCCCGCTGGTGGGTCTGGGGCGAGCTCCTATAATTCACCCCTCCACTTT.

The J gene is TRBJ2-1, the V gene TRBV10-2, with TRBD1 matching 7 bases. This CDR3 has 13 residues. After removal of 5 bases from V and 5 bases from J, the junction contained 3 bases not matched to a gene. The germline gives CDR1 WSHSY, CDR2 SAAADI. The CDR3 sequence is CASSPTGNNEQFF. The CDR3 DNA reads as TGCGCCAGCAGTCCGACAGGGAACAATGAGCAGTTCTTC.

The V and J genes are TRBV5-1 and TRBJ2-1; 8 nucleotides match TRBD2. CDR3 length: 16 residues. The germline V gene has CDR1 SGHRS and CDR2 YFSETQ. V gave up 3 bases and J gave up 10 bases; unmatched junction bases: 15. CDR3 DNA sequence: TGCGCCAGCAGCTCCCCGGGAGGGATGAGTCATGGAGAGCAGTTCTTC. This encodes CASSSPGGMSHGEQFF.

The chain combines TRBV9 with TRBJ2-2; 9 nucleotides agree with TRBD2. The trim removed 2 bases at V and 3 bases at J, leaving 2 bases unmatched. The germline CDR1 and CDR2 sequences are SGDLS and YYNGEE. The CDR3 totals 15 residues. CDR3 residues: CASSVIAGDTGELFF. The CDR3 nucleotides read TGTGCCAGCAGCGTCATAGCGGGAGACACCGGGGAGCTGTTTTTT. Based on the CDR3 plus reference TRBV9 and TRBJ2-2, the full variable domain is DSGVTQTPKHLITATGQRVTLRCSPRSGDLSVYWYQQSLDQGLQFLIQYYNGEERAKGNILERFSAQQFPDLHSELNLSSLELGDSALYFCASSVIAGDTGELFFGEGSRLTVL.

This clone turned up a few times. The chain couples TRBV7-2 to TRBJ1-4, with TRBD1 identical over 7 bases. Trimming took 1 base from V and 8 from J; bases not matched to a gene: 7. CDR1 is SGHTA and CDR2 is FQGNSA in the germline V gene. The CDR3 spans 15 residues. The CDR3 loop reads CASSLDRGGEEKLFF. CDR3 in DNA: TGTGCCAGCAGCTTAGACAGGGGCGGTGAGGAAAAACTGTTTTTT.

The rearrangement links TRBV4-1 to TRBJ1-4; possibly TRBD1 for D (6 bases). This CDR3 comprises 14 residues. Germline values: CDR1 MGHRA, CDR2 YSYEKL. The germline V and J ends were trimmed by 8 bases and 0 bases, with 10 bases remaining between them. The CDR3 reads CASGWTATNEKLFF. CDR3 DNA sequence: TGCGCCAGCGGCTGGACAGCAACTAATGAAAAACTGTTTTTT.

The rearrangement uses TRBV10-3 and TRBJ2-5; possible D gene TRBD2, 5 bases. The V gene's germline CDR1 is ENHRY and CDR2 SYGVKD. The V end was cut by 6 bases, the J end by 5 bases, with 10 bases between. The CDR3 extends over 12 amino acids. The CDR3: CAISGERETQYF. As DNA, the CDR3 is TGTGCCATCAGCGGGGAACGGGAGACCCAGTACTTC.

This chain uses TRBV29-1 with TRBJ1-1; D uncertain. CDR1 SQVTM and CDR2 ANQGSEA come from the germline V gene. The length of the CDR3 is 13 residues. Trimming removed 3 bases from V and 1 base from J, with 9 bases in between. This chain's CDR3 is CSVEEQRNTEAFF. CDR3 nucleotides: TGCAGCGTTGAGGAACAGAGGAACACTGAAGCTTTCTTT.

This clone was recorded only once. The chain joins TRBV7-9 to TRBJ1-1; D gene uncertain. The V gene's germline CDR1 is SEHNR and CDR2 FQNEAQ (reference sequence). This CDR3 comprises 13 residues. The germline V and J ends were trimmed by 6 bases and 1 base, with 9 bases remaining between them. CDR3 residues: CASSPAGNTEAFF. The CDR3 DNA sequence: TGTGCCAGCAGTCCCGCAGGGAACACTGAAGCTTTCTTT.

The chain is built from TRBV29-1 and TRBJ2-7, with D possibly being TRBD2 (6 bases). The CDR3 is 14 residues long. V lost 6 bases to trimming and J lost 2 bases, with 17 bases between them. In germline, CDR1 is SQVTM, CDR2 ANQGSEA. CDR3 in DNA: TGCAGCGTGGCTGGGACTCCGCCAACCTACGAGCAGTACTTC. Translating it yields CSVAGTPPTYEQYF.

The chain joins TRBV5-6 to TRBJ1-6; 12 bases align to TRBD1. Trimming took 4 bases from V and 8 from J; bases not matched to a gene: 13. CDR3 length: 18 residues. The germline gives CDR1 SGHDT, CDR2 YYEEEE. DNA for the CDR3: TGTGCCAGCAGCCAGCAAATGGGACAGGGGGCTGTACATTCACCCCTCCACTTT. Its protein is CASSQQMGQGAVHSPLHF.